This T cell receptor (beta chain) was recovered during a study of CD4 T cells in relation to SARS-CoV-2 and coronaviruses. Study in general: After less than eleven days of antigen culture, PBMC TCR beta CDR3s were sequenced.

This CDR3 contains 15 residues. CDR1 is MNHEY and CDR2 is SVGAGI in the germline V gene. V lost 0 bases and J lost 6; bases outside the gene matches: 6. CD4+ T cells from unexposed donors were obtained before the COVID-19 pandemic (2011-2018). Isolation of CD4+ T cells took place after approximately eleven days in culture. Cultures held two million PBMCs per well with approximately 10 IU/ml IL-2. TCRdb's table, derived via immunoSEQ multiplex PCR, lists solely in-frame clones and lacks some. The sample has 9,500 to 12,000 clones, 74% seen once. The table lists this clone with a few counts. No antigen is known for it.

The sequence came from a human donor in good health. Sequencing used CD4+ T cells from PBMCs, cultured in vitro. The V call is TRBV6-5, the J call TRBJ2-7; TRBD1 aligns across 9 bases. The CDR3 protein is CASSYSSGTGREQYF. The CDR3 DNA reads as TGTGCCAGCAGTTACTCTTCCGGGACAGGGCGCGAGCAGTACTTC.